Listed below are T cell receptor beta chains from one sample, sequenced in a study of cytomegalovirus exposure and HLA in healthy donors. The assay was immunoSEQ multiplex PCR, and TCRdb's table has in-frame clones only and misses some. The sample includes about 80,000 clones, roughly 65% seen only once; the top ten take about 4.2%. What was sequenced was PBMCs. The source of these receptors is a male donor in good health and CMV-seropositive. Each CDR3 is given with its conserved first and last residue. D genes are given only for firm matches. Part of the rows lack a size; the others show once, few, many or a class for expanded clones.

abundance	d_gene	j_gene	v_gene	CDR3aa	CDR3nt
.	TRBD1	TRBJ2-1	TRBV5-1	CASSFLDRGSYNEQFF	TGCGCCAGCAGCTTTCTGGACAGGGGGTCCTACAATGAGCAGTTCTTC
few	.	TRBJ1-2	TRBV27	CASSSYGMNGYPF	TGTGCCAGCAGTAGTTACGGGATGAATGGCTACCCCTTC
few	.	TRBJ2-7	TRBV6-5	CASSQFSQYEQYF	TGTGCCAGCAGTCAGTTCTCACAGTACGAGCAGTACTTC
.	.	TRBJ2-7	TRBV19	CASSPSGLGKYEQYF	TGTGCCAGTAGTCCCAGCGGGCTTGGGAAGTACGAGCAGTACTTC
.	.	TRBJ1-2	TRBV2	CASSDRDGYTF	TGTGCCAGCAGTGACAGGGATGGCTACACCTTC
.	TRBD2	TRBJ2-1	TRBV6-6	CATSTSGSYNEQFF	TGTGCCACCTCGACTAGCGGGAGTTACAATGAGCAGTTCTTC
.	TRBD2	TRBJ2-1	TRBV7-3	CASSPMDLTGTSGRSYNEQFF	TGTGCCAGCAGCCCAATGGACTTGACCGGGACTAGCGGGAGGTCCTACAATGAGCAGTTCTTC
few	.	TRBJ2-7	TRBV28	CASSLRRLWAYEQYF	TGTGCCAGCAGTTTAAGGCGTCTGTGGGCGTACGAGCAGTACTTC
once	TRBD1	TRBJ2-7	TRBV19	CASSSGGRGLGEQYF	TGTGCCAGTAGCTCCGGAGGCAGGGGGTTGGGCGAGCAGTACTTC
.	.	TRBJ1-4	TRBV7-9	CASAGRTNEKLFF	TGTGCCAGCGCCGGGAGAACTAATGAAAAACTGTTTTTT
.	TRBD2	TRBJ2-1	TRBV15	CATSKERTSGRAKENEQFF	TGTGCCACCAGCAAAGAGAGAACTAGCGGGAGGGCCAAGGAAAATGAGCAGTTCTTC
.	.	TRBJ1-6	TRBV5-1	CASSLGVGTGLGDSPLHF	TGCGCCAGCAGCTTGGGAGTTGGCACAGGGTTGGGGGATTCACCCCTCCACTTT
.	.	TRBJ1-5	TRBV28	CASSQGTRGRTQPQHF	TGTGCCAGCAGCCAAGGGACAAGGGGCAGAACTCAGCCCCAGCATTTT
once	.	TRBJ1-6	TRBV7-2	CASSPTGYNSPLHF	TGTGCCAGCAGCCCAACAGGGTATAATTCACCCCTCCACTTT